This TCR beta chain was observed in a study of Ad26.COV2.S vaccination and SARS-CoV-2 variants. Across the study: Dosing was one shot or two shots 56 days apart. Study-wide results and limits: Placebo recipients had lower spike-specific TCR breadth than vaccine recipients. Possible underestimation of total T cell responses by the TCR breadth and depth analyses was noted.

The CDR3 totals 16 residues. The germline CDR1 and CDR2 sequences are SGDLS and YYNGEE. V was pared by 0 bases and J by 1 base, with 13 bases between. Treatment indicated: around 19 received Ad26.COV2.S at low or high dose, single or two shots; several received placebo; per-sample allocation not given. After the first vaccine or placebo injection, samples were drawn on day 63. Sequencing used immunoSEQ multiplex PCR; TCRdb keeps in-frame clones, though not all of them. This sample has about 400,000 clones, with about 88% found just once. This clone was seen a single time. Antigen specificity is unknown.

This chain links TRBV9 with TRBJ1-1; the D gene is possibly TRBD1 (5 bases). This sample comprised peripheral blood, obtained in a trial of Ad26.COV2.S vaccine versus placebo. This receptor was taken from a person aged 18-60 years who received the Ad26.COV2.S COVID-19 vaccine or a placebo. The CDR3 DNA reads TGTGCCAGCAGCGTAGGGCCTGGGGGAAGGAACACTGAAGCTTTCTTT. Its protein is CASSVGPGGRNTEAFF.